These 10 T cell receptor beta chains were sequenced from one sample in a study of cytomegalovirus exposure and HLA in healthy donors. Use of 60 Vbeta and 13 Jbeta primers characterized the PCR. TCRdb's table, derived via immunoSEQ multiplex PCR, lists solely in-frame clones and lacks some. The sample consists of 200,000 to 250,000 clones, more than 75% of them appearing once. Sequencing was carried out using PBMCs. Receptors were obtained from a human donor in good health.

The rearrangement joins TRBV15 to TRBJ1-2, with D possibly matching TRBD1 (5 bases). CDR3 length equals 14 residues. In germline, CDR1 is LNHNV, CDR2 YYDKDF (reference sequence). Between the trimmed V and J ends, which lost 1 base and 4 bases, there was a span of 10 bases. The CDR3 loop is CATSRGDRTYGYTF. CDR3 sequence (DNA): TGTGCCACCAGCAGAGGCGACAGAACCTATGGCTACACCTTC.

This chain joins TRBV29-1 and TRBJ2-5, with TRBD1 matching 7 bases. From germline, CDR1 is SQVTM and CDR2 ANQGSEA. CDR3 length: 14 amino acids. The ends lost 1 base at V and 6 bases at J; junction bases unmatched: 8. In DNA, the CDR3 is TGCAGCGTTGAAGGGCGTACAGGGGTAAAGACCCAGTACTTC. Protein product: CSVEGRTGVKTQYF.

The chain recombines TRBV11-2 with TRBJ2-7, with TRBD1 identical over 7 bases. Trimming took 4 bases from V and 4 from J; bases not matched to a gene: 10. The CDR3 covers 15 residues. Germline-derived CDR1 and CDR2 are SGHAT and FQNNGV. The CDR3 DNA sequence: TGTGCCAGCAGCTCACCGGGACAGACGTATTACGAGCAGTACTTC. Translated: CASSSPGQTYYEQYF.

This clone has only a few counts. The J gene is TRBJ2-1, the V gene TRBV5-4, with D maybe TRBD2 (6 bases). Germline CDR1 is SGHNT and CDR2 is YYREEE (reference sequence). This CDR3 comprises 17 residues. V was clipped by 4 bases and J by 1 base, with 18 bases between them. CDR3 DNA: TGTGCCAGCAGCAAAAGGTGGGCTAGCGAATCCTACAATGAGCAGTTCTTC. It specifies CASSKRWASESYNEQFF.

V is TRBV7-3 and J is TRBJ2-3, with 7 bases identical to TRBD2. The CDR3 is made up of 12 amino acids. In germline, CDR1 is SGHTA, CDR2 FQGTGA. Trimming took 8 bases from V and 10 from J; bases not matched to a gene: 9. The CDR3: CASGEGGPAQYF. The CDR3, as DNA: TGTGCCAGCGGAGAGGGAGGGCCCGCGCAGTATTTT.

The V gene is TRBV7-6, the J gene TRBJ2-2, with D perhaps matching TRBD2 (5 bases). V shed 0 bases and J shed 6 bases, with 11 bases lying between them. CDR1 is SGHVS and CDR2 is FNYEAQ in the germline V gene. The CDR3 is 15 amino acids. The CDR3 region has the DNA TGTGCCAGCAGCTTAGCGAGGGCCCTCTCCGGGGAGCTGTTTTTT. This encodes CASSLARALSGELFF.

This clone appeared a few times. The gene calls are TRBV6-5 and TRBJ1-2; D is undetermined. Trimming took 4 bases from V and 9 from J, leaving 24 bases between them. The CDR3 is made up of 16 amino acids. Germline assignment: CDR1 MNHEY and CDR2 SVGAGI. The CDR3 nucleotides read TGTGCCAGCAGTTCCACGAAAGGAGGGCTCATGAATAGCTACACCTTC. It yields the protein CASSSTKGGLMNSYTF.

The chain uses TRBV20-1 and TRBJ2-1; tentatively, D is TRBD2 (5 bases). The V gene's germline CDR1 is DFQATT and CDR2 SNEGSKA (reference sequence). The CDR3 length is 11 residues. Trimming took off 5 bases at V and 4 bases at J, with 6 bases between the two ends. The CDR3 here is CSAVAYNEQFF. The CDR3 DNA sequence: TGCAGTGCTGTAGCGTACAATGAGCAGTTCTTC.

The genes are TRBV6-1 and TRBJ1-5, with D uncertain. Between the trimmed V and J ends, which lost 2 bases and 2 bases, there was a span of 13 bases. The CDR3 sequence is 16 residues long. Germline CDR1 is MNHNS and CDR2 is SASEGT. CDR3 sequence reads: CASSELVASGNQPQHF. The CDR3 DNA is TGTGCCAGCAGTGAACTAGTTGCTTCAGGCAATCAGCCCCAGCATTTT.

The chain is built from TRBV7-2 and TRBJ2-3; TRBD2 agrees at 9 bases. CDR1 and CDR2 (germline): SGHTA, FQGNSA. The CDR3 contains 16 residues. Losses at the gene ends were 5 bases for V and 0 bases for J; bases not matched to a gene: 6. The CDR3 protein is CASSVQGTSSTDTQYF. CDR3 DNA: TGTGCCAGCAGCGTACAAGGGACTAGCAGCACAGATACGCAGTATTTT. Supplemented by reference TRBV7-2 and TRBJ2-3, the full variable domain reads GAGVSQSPSNKVTEKGKDVELRCDPISGHTALYWYRQSLGQGLEFLIYFQGNSAPDKSGLPSDRFSAERTGGSVSTLTIQRTQQEDSAVYLCASSVQGTSSTDTQYFGPGTRLTVL.